The clone carrying this T cell receptor beta chain was seen repeatedly, ten times or more. Its specificity is unknown. One entry per CDR3 protein, called by TCRdb with MiXCR from the 5' RACE reads. This table has approximately 58,000 distinct CDR3 sequences, around 12% appearing once. This entry comes from a study of early T cells in non-severe SARS-CoV-2 infection. Study findings and constraints: Private and CD4 specificities were missed by VDJdb matching, skewed to anti-spike CD8.

Germline V gene sequence: CDR1 MDHEN, CDR2 SYDVKM. J was trimmed by 4 bases and V by 5 bases; bases with no gene match: 5. This CDR3 contains 14 residues. The chain recombines TRBV28 with TRBJ2-7; 10 bases match TRBD1. This material consisted of whole blood, taken at baseline. The receptor comes from an adult who was a healthcare worker with PCR-confirmed SARS-CoV-2 infection or an uninfected control (not recorded which). DNA for the CDR3: TGTGCCAGCAGTGGGGACAGGGGTCTATACGAGCAGTACTTC. Its translation is CASSGDRGLYEQYF.